This passage covers 2 T cell receptor beta chains from one sample sequenced in a study of cytomegalovirus exposure and HLA in healthy donors. This PCR relied on a set of 60 Vbeta primers and 13 Jbeta primers. Libraries were prepared by immunoSEQ multiplex PCR; TCRdb keeps only in-frame clonotypes and omits some of them. Of 70,000 or so clones in the sample, roughly two thirds were seen once. The sequenced material came from PBMCs. Receptors originate from a woman in her fifties or sixties in good health and CMV-seronegative.

The V and J genes are TRBV19 and TRBJ1-1; D unclear. CDR3 size: 13 residues. Looked up from germline, CDR1 is LNHDA and CDR2 is SQIVND (reference sequence). V lost 7 bases and J 6 bases, leaving 15 bases between the germline ends. The CDR3 is CASTPQGSAEAFF. In nucleotides, the CDR3 is TGTGCCAGTACCCCCCAAGGGAGTGCTGAAGCTTTCTTT.

There are a few counts of this clone. The CDR3 here is CASSHTGTEAFF. The CDR3 nucleotides are TGCGCCAGCAGCCACACAGGAACTGAAGCTTTCTTT. The V gene is TRBV4-3, the J gene TRBJ1-1, with D possibly being TRBD1 (5 bases). The CDR3 runs 12 residues. Per the germline V gene, CDR1 is LGHNA and CDR2 is YSLEER. The V end lost 3 bases, the J end lost 5 bases, and 7 bases lay between the germline ends.